This T cell receptor (beta chain) was recovered during a study of cytomegalovirus exposure and HLA in healthy donors. The wider study: Researchers found that about four fifths of almost 400 genotyped donors fell within the Caucasian-associated ancestry cluster.

The PCR made use of 60 Vbeta and 13 Jbeta primers. Authors' methods: Later reanalysis found 70 million to 95 million unique TCR beta chains, around 9.9 million of them shared. Repertoires were generated with immunoSEQ multiplex PCR, while TCRdb's copy carries only in-frame clones and drops some. V, J and clone size reflect that table, while D and trimming were determined from the DNA. The sample carries approximately 110,000 clones, just under 70% recorded once. This CDR3 region has 13 residues. The junction had 3 bases not matched to a gene; V was cut back by 9 bases and J by 1 base. Germline CDR1 reads MNHEY; CDR2 reads SMNVEV (reference sequence). Of note for this clone: Its antigen remains unidentified. The sample contains more than one DNA sequence encoding this CDR3.

Study results and limitations: The records held CMV serostatus as the only immune exposure information. The study reported that TCR beta sequences accurately predicted HLA-A and HLA-B alleles in most subjects.

The chain couples TRBV27 to TRBJ2-1, with 7 bases lining up with TRBD1. What was sequenced was PBMCs. The TCR sequence derives from a woman between 70 and 85 years old in good health and CMV-seropositive. CDR3 region: CASSTGSYNEQFF. In DNA form, the CDR3 reads TGTGCCAGTTCGACAGGGTCCTACAATGAGCAGTTCTTC.